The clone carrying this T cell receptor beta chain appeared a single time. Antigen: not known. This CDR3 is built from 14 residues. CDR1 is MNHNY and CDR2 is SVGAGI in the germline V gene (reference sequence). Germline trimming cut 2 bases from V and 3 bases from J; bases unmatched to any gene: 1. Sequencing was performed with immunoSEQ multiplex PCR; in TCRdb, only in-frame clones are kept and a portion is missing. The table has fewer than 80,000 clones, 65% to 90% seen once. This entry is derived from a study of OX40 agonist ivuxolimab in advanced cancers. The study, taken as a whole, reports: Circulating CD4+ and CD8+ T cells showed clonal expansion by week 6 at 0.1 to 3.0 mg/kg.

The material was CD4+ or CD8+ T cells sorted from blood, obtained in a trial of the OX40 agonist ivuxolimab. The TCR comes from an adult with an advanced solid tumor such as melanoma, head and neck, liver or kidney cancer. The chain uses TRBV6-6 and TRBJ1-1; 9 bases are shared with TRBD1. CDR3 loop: CASSYGTGYTEAFF. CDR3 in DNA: TGTGCCAGCAGTTACGGGACAGGGTACACTGAAGCTTTCTTT.